The 4 T cell receptor beta chains below all came from one sample that was sequenced in a study of beta chain features in type 1 diabetes. Every isolated RNA sample was fully reverse transcribed, so sequencing captured expressed TCRB transcripts. TCRdb keeps only in-frame clones here, not all; method: immunoSEQ multiplex PCR. The sample lists 120,000 to 150,000 clones, approximately 52% seen once, with roughly 0.4% in the top ten. The sample taken for sequencing was Tregs from blood. The receptors come from a man aged 18 to 30 in good health.

The V gene is TRBV7-2, the J gene TRBJ1-3; weak D call: TRBD1 (6 bases). From germline, CDR1 is SGHTA and CDR2 FQGNSA. Trimming pared 5 bases from V and 2 bases from J, leaving 19 bases between. The CDR3 consists of 17 residues. CDR3: CASSRGTGSFAGNTIYF. The CDR3 DNA sequence: TGTGCCAGCAGCCGAGGTACAGGGAGTTTCGCTGGAAACACCATATATTTT. The variable domain in full, completed from reference TRBV7-2 and TRBJ1-3, reads GAGVSQSPSNKVTEKGKDVELRCDPISGHTALYWYRQSLGQGLEFLIYFQGNSAPDKSGLPSDRFSAERTGGSVSTLTIQRTQQEDSAVYLCASSRGTGSFAGNTIYFGEGSWLTVV.

The chain is built from TRBV20-1 and TRBJ2-7, with D perhaps TRBD1 (6 bases). Trimming stripped 6 bases from V and 5 bases from J, with 11 bases between. The CDR3 spans 11 residues. Germline V CDR1 and CDR2: DFQATT, SNEGSKA (reference sequence). In DNA form, the CDR3 reads TGCAGTGCCTACAGGGCCAACGAGCAGTACTTC. Protein: CSAYRANEQYF.

This clone has a handful of counts. The chain has TRBV5-1 and TRBJ2-1; TRBD2 matches at 9 bases. Trimming at V came to 4 bases and at J to 8 bases, leaving 13 bases not matched to a gene. Germline CDR1 SGHRS, CDR2 YFSETQ. CDR3 length equals 16 residues. CDR3 sequence: CASSPRRGGLVYEQFF. CDR3 in DNA: TGCGCCAGCAGCCCCAGGCGGGGGGGCCTGGTCTATGAGCAGTTCTTC. Drawing the rest from reference TRBV5-1 and TRBJ2-1, the complete variable domain is KAGVTQTPRYLIKTRGQQVTLSCSPISGHRSVSWYQQTPGQGLQFLFEYFSETQRNKGNFPGRFSGRQFSNSRSEMNVSTLELGDSALYLCASSPRRGGLVYEQFFGPGTRLTVL.

This clone was recorded a few times. The rearrangement joins TRBV6-6 to TRBJ2-7, with 12 bases that match TRBD1. Trimming cost V 6 bases and J 5 bases; bases outside gene matches: 5. This CDR3 has 14 residues. Germline V lookup: CDR1 MNHNY, CDR2 SVGAGI (reference sequence). The CDR3 nucleotides are TGTGCCAGCAGGGGGACAGGGGGCCAAAACGAGCAGTACTTC. Protein sequence: CASRGTGGQNEQYF.